Each of the 8 T cell receptor beta chains below was sequenced from the same sample in a study of T cell changes during pregnancy in multiple sclerosis. Profiling relied on immunoSEQ multiplex PCR, and the TCRdb table lists in-frame clones only, not all of them. The sample records 65,000 to 80,000 clones, 93% being singletons. This specimen was peripheral blood, taken in the second trimester of pregnancy. The receptors were sampled from a female donor with multiple sclerosis, enrolled in a pregnancy study.

The chain couples TRBV16 to TRBJ1-2; D is unresolved. Germline-derived CDR1 and CDR2 are KGHSY and FQNENV. This CDR3 has 15 amino acids. V lost 1 base to trimming and J lost 0 bases, with 9 bases between them. CDR3 sequence: CASSQWASSNYGYTF. CDR3 sequence (DNA): TGTGCCAGCAGCCAATGGGCCTCCTCTAACTATGGCTACACCTTC. The full variable domain, completed using reference TRBV16 and TRBJ1-2, is GEEVAQTPKHLVRGEGQKAKLYCAPIKGHSYVFWYQQVLKNEFKFLISFQNENVFDETGMPKERFSAKCLPNSPCSLEIQATKLEDSAVYFCASSQWASSNYGYTFGSGTRLTVV.

The chain employs TRBV6-1 and TRBJ1-5; D may be TRBD1 (5 bases). The germline gives CDR1 MNHNS, CDR2 SASEGT. There are 14 residues in the CDR3. V was shortened by 4 bases and J by 3 bases, with 10 bases between the two germline ends. CDR3 loop: CASSVGGNNQPQHF. In nucleotides, the CDR3 is TGTGCCAGCAGTGTTGGGGGGAACAATCAGCCCCAGCATTTT.

This CDR3 is CASSLAQGGQYF. The CDR3 region has the DNA TGTGCCAGCAGCTTGGCACAGGGTGGGCAGTATTTT. The chain links TRBV5-4 to TRBJ2-3; perhaps TRBD1 as D (6 bases). Germline CDR1 and CDR2: SGHNT and YYREEE (reference sequence). Deletions cut 0 bases from V and 11 bases from J, with 10 bases between. CDR3 length equals 12 residues.

This rearrangement joins TRBV5-6 to TRBJ2-7; 8 nucleotides align to TRBD1. Unmatched junction bases numbered 11, after V lost 4 bases and J lost 2 bases. Germline loops: CDR1 SGHDT, CDR2 YYEEEE. The length of the CDR3 is 16 residues. The CDR3 spells CASSIAIGQGTYEQYF. The CDR3 DNA follows: TGTGCCAGCAGCATTGCGATAGGACAGGGAACCTACGAGCAGTACTTC.

The chain couples TRBV2 to TRBJ1-2; D unresolved. V lost 7 bases, J lost 3 bases, and 18 bases lay in between. Germline values: CDR1 SNHLY, CDR2 FYNNEI. CDR3 length equals 15 residues. The CDR3 nucleotides are TGTGCCAGCACCCCATGGGAGATCGGCGACTATGGCTACACCTTC. This sequence encodes CASTPWEIGDYGYTF.

The chain couples TRBV18 to TRBJ1-1; maybe TRBD1 (5 bases). CDR3 length: 13 residues. Germline V gene lookup returns CDR1 KGHSH and CDR2 LQKENI. Trimming pared 3 bases from V and 3 bases from J, leaving 8 bases between. The CDR3 loop reads CASSPRADTEAFF. The DNA for the CDR3 is TGTGCCAGCTCACCCAGGGCTGACACTGAAGCTTTCTTT.

The gene calls are TRBV7-9 and TRBJ2-1, with D tentatively TRBD1 (6 bases). Germline V CDR1 and CDR2: SEHNR, FQNEAQ (reference sequence). The CDR3 is made up of 16 amino acids. Trimming took off 3 bases at V and 10 bases at J, with 22 bases between the two ends. CDR3 protein: CASSLWGQGRGYEQFF. CDR3 nucleotides: TGTGCCAGCAGCTTGTGGGGGCAGGGAAGGGGATACGAGCAGTTCTTC.

This chain joins TRBV5-6 and TRBJ1-6, with 8 positions matching TRBD1. This CDR3 is 11 amino acids long. Germline lookup yields CDR1 SGHDT and CDR2 YYEEEE. With V trimmed by 4 bases and J by 17 bases, 5 bases remained unmatched. CDR3 in amino acids: CASSVGQDVHF. The DNA for the CDR3 is TGTGCCAGCAGCGTGGGACAGGACGTCCACTTT.